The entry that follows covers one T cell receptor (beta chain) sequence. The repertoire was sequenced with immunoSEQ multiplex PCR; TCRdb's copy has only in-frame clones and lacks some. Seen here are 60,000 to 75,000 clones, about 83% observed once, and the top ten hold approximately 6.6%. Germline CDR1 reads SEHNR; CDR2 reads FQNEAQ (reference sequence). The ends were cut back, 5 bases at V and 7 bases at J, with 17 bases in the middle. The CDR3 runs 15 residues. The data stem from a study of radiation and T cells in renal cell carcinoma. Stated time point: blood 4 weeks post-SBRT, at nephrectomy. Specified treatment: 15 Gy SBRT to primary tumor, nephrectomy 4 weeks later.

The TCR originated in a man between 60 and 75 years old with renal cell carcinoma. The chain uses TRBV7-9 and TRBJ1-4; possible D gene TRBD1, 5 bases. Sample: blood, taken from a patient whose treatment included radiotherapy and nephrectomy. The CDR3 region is CASSQFGGRGEKLFF. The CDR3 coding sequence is TGTGCCAGCAGCCAATTCGGGGGACGGGGTGAAAAACTGTTTTTT.